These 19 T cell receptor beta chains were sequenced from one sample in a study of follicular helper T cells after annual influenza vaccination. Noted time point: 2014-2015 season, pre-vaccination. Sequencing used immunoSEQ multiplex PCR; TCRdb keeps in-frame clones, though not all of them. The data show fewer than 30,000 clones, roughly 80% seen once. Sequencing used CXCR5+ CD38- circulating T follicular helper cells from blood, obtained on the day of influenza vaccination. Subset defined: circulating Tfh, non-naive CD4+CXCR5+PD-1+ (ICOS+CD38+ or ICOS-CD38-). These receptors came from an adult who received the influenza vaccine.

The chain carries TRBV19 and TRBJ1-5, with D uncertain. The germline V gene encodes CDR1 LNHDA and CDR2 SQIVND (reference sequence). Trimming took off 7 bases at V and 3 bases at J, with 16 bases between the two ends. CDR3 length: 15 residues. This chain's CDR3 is CASKFVMRSNQPQHF. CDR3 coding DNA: TGTGCCAGTAAGTTCGTTATGAGGTCCAATCAGCCCCAGCATTTT. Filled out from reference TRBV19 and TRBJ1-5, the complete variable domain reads DGGITQSPKYLFRKEGQNVTLSCEQNLNHDAMYWYRQDPGQGLRLIYYSQIVNDFQKGDIAEGYSVSREKKESFPLTVTSAQKNPTAFYLCASKFVMRSNQPQHFGDGTRLSIL.

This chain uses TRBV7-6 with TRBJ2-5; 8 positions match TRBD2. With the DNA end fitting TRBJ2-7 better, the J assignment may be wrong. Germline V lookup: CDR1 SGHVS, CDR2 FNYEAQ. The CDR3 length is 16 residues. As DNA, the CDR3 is TGTGCCAGCAGCAATCCGGGACTAGGGAGCTCCTACGAGCAGTACTTC. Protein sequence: CASSNPGLGSSYEQYF.

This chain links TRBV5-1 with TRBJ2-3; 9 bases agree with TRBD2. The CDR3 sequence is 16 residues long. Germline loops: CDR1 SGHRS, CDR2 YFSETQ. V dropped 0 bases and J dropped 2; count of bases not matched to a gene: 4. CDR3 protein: CASSLGSGGPTDTQYF. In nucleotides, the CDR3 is TGCGCCAGCAGCTTGGGGAGCGGGGGGCCCACAGATACGCAGTATTTT.

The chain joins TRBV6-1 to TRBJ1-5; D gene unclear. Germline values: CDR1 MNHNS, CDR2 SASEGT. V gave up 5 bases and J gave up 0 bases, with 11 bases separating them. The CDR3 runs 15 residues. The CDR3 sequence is CASSMTSYSNQPQHF. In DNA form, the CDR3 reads TGTGCCAGCAGTATGACATCGTATAGCAATCAGCCCCAGCATTTT.

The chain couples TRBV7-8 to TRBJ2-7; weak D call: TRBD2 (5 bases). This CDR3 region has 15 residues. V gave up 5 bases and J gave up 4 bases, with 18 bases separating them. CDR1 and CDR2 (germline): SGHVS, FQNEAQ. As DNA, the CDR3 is TGTGCCAGCAGCAGATGGCTAGCAGATAGTTACGAGCAGTACTTC. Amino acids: CASSRWLADSYEQYF.

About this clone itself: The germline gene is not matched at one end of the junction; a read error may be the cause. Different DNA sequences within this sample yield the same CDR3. In DNA form, the CDR3 reads TGTGCCAGCAGTTTGGGGACAGGGACCTACGAGCAGTACTTT. It encodes CASSLGTGTYEQYF. V and J are TRBV7-9 and TRBJ2-7; TRBD1 matches 9 bases. Germline V lookup: CDR1 SEHNR, CDR2 FQNEAQ (reference sequence). The CDR3 covers 14 residues.

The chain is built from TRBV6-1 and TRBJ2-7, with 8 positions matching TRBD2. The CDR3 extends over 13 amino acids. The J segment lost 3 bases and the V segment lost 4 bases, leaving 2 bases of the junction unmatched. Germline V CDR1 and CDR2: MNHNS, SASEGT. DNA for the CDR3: TGTGCCAGCAGTGTGAGCGGGGGCTACGAGCAGTACTTC. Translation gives CASSVSGGYEQYF.

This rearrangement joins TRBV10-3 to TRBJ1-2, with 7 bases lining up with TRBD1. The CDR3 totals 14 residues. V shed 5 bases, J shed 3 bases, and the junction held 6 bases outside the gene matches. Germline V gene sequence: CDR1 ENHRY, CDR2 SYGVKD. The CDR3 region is CAISLTGSDYGYTF. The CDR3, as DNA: TGTGCCATCAGTCTGACAGGGAGCGACTATGGCTACACCTTC.

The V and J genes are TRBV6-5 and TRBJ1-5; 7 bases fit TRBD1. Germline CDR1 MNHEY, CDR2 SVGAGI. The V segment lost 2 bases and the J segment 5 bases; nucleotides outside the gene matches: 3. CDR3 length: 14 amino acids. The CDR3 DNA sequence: TGTGCCAGCAGTTACCGACAGGGCCATCAGCCCCAGCATTTT. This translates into CASSYRQGHQPQHF.

The CDR3 sequence: CASSTGQLTNEQFF. The CDR3 region has the DNA TGTGCCAGCAGCACCGGACAGCTAACCAATGAGCAGTTCTTC. The rearrangement joins TRBV7-6 to TRBJ2-1; D is perhaps TRBD1 (6 bases). The CDR3 covers 14 residues. V was trimmed by 5 bases and J by 6 bases, leaving 14 bases between them. Per germline, CDR1 SGHVS and CDR2 FNYEAQ.

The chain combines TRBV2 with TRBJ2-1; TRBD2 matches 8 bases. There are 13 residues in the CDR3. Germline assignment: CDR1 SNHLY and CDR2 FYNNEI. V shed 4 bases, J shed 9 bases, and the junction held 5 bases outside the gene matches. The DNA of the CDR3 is TGTGCCAGCAGTGTGGGACTAGTCGGTGAGCAGTTCTTC. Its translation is CASSVGLVGEQFF.

The CDR3: CASSFGRGNTEAFF. Written as DNA, the CDR3 is TGTGCCAGCAGCTTTGGCAGGGGTAACACTGAAGCTTTCTTT. This chain joins TRBV5-4 and TRBJ1-1, with a possible D match to TRBD1 (6 bases). Trimming left V 2 bases short and J 2 bases short, with 10 bases between. The CDR3 totals 14 residues. Germline assignment: CDR1 SGHNT and CDR2 YYREEE (reference sequence). The full variable domain, with the rest looked up from reference TRBV5-4 and TRBJ1-1, is ETGVTQSPTHLIKTRGQQVTLRCSSQSGHNTVSWYQQALGQGPQFIFQYYREEENGRGNFPPRFSGLQFPNYSSELNVNALELDDSALYLCASSFGRGNTEAFFGQGTRLTVV.

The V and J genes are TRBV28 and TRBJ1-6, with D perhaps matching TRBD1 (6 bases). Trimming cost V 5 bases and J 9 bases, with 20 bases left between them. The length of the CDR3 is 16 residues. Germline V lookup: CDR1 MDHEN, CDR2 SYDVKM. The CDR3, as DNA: TGTGCCAGCAGTAAACGTTGGACAGCCAACAGTTCACCCCTCCACTTT. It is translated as CASSKRWTANSSPLHF.

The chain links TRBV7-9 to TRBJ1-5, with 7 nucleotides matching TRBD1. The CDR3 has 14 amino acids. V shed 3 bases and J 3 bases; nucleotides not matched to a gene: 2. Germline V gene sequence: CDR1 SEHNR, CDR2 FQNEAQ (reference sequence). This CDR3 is CASSLTGNNQPQHF. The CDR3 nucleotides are TGTGCCAGCAGCTTGACAGGGAACAATCAGCCCCAGCATTTT. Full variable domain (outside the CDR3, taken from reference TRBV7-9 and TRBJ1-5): DTGVSQNPRHKITKRGQNVTFRCDPISEHNRLYWYRQTLGQGPEFLTYFQNEAQLEKSRLLSDRFSAERPKGSFSTLEIQRTEQGDSAMYLCASSLTGNNQPQHFGDGTRLSIL.

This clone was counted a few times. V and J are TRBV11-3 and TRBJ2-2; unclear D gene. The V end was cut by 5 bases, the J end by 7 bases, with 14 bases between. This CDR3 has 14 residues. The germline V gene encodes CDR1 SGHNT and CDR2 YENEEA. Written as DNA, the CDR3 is TGTGCCAGCAGCCCGACCGCGGTCGGCGGGGAGCTGTTTTTT. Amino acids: CASSPTAVGGELFF.

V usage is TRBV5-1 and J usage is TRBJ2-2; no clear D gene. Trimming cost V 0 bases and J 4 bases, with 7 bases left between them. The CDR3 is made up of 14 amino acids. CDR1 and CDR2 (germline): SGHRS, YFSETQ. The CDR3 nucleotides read TGCGCCAGCAGCTTGGTATATCCCACCGGGGAGCTGTTTTTT. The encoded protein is CASSLVYPTGELFF.

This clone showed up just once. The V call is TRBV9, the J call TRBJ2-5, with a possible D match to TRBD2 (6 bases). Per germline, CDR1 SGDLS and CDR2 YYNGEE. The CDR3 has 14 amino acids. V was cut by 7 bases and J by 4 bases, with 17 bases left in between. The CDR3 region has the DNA TGTGCCAGCGGGGGAGGACTCGAACCAGAGACCCAGTACTTC. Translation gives CASGGGLEPETQYF.

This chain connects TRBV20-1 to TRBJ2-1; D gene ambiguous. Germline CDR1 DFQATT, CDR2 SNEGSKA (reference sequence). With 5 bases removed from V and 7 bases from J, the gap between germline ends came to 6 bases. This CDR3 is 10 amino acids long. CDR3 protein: CSALRNEQFF. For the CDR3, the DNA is TGCAGTGCTCTCAGGAATGAGCAGTTCTTC.

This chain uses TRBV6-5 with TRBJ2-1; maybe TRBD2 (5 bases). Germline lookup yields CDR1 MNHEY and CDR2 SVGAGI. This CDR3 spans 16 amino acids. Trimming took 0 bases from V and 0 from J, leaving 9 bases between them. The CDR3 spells CASSYSFAGSYNEQFF. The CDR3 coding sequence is TGTGCCAGCAGTTACTCGTTCGCGGGCTCCTACAATGAGCAGTTCTTC.